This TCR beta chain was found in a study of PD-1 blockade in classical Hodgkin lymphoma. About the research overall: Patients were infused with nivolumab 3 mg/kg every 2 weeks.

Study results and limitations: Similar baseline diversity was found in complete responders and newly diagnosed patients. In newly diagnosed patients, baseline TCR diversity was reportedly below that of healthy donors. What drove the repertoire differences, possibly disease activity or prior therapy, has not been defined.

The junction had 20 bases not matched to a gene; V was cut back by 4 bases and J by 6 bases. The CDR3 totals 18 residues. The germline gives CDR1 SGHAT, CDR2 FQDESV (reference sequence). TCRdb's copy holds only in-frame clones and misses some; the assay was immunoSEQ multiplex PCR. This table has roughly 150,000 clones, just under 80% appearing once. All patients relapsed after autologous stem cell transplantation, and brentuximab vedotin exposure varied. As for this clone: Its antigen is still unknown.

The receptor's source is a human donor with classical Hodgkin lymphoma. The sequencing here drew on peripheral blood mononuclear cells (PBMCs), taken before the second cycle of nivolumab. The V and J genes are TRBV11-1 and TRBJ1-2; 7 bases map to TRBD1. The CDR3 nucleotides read TGTGCCAGCAGCTCCGAAACAGGGGCCCCCTCGGCGGCTGATGGCTACACCTTC. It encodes CASSSETGAPSAADGYTF.